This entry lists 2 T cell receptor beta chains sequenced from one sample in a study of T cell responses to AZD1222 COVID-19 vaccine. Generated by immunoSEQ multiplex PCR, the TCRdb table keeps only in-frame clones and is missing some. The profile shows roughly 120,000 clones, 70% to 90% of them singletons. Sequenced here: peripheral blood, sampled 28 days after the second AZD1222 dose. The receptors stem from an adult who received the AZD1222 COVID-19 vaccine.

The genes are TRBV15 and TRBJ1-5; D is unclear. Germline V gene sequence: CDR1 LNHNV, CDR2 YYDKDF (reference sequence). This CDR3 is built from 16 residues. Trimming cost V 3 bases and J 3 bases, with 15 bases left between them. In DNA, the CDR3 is TGTGCCACCAGCAGGGCCGGGTATGGGCCCAATCAGCCCCAGCATTTT. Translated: CATSRAGYGPNQPQHF.

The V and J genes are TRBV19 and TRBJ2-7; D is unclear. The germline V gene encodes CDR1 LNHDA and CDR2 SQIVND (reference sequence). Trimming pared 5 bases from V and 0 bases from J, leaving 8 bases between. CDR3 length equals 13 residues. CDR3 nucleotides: TGTGCCAGTAGTGAACAGAGCTCCTACGAGCAGTACTTC. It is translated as CASSEQSSYEQYF.